The rows below give T cell receptor beta chains drawn from one sample of a study of shared clonotypes between healthy human individuals. The method was immunoSEQ multiplex PCR; TCRdb's version includes in-frame clones alone and lacks a portion of them. The table lists roughly 2.5 million clones, approximately 92% of them singletons. The specimen sequenced was naive CD4+ T cells sorted from blood. These receptors came from a man between 18 and 29 years old in good health. Each CDR3 is given with its conserved first and last residue. The order of the fields is D gene, V gene, clone size, J gene, CDR3 protein, CDR3 DNA. The D gene is left open where the match is weak. Only part of the rows carry a size: once, few, many, or a class if the clone is expanded.

>.|TRBV4-3|.|TRBJ1-3
CASSPSGNTIYF
TGCGCCAGCAGCCCGTCTGGAAACACCATATATTTT
>.|TRBV5-4|once|TRBJ2-7
CASSLGRGDEQYF
TGTGCCAGCAGCTTGGGCAGGGGAGACGAGCAGTACTTC
>.|TRBV9|once|TRBJ2-3
CASSVGEGGPRDTQYF
TGTGCCAGCAGCGTAGGTGAAGGAGGGCCGCGAGATACGCAGTATTTT
>TRBD2|TRBV30|.|TRBJ2-1
CAWSGQSTALAGGPRYNEQFF
TGTGCCTGGAGTGGACAGTCCACGGCCCTAGCGGGAGGGCCGAGGTACAATGAGCAGTTCTTC
>.|TRBV6-6|.|TRBJ2-3
CASSLAAGLTRDTQYF
TGTGCCAGCAGTTTGGCCGCCGGGTTAACTCGGGATACGCAGTATTTT
>TRBD1|TRBV19|.|TRBJ1-5
CASRGQDLSNQPQHF
TGTGCCAGTCGCGGACAGGACCTTAGCAATCAGCCCCAGCATTTT
>.|TRBV28|.|TRBJ2-7
CASSFIPVTYEQYF
TGTGCCAGCAGTTTCATACCGGTTACCTACGAGCAGTACTTC
>.|TRBV4-3|.|TRBJ2-6
CASSPWLGAAGANVLTF
TGCGCCAGCAGCCCTTGGCTGGGGGCGGCTGGGGCCAACGTCCTGACTTTC
>.|TRBV7-2|.|TRBJ1-4
CASSAIGGVEKLFF
TGTGCCAGCAGCGCAATAGGTGGAGTTGAAAAACTGTTTTTT
>.|TRBV7-9|.|TRBJ2-3
CASSLIQNRPDTQYF
TGTGCCAGCAGCTTAATCCAAAATCGTCCAGATACGCAGTATTTT
>.|TRBV30|few|TRBJ1-5
CAWSAAGSINQPQHF
TGTGCCTGGAGTGCTGCAGGGTCCATCAATCAGCCCCAGCATTTT
>TRBD1|TRBV27|.|TRBJ2-3
CASSSLPIRQGPDTQYF
TGTGCCAGCAGTTCTCTACCAATACGACAGGGCCCAGATACGCAGTATTTT
>TRBD1|TRBV10-3|.|TRBJ2-7
CAISTGQKNYEQYF
TGTGCCATCAGTACGGGACAGAAAAACTACGAGCAGTACTTC
>TRBD2|TRBV7-9|.|TRBJ2-5
CASSGVGLAEETQYF
TGTGCCAGCAGCGGGGTGGGACTAGCAGAAGAGACCCAGTACTTC
>TRBD2|TRBV28|.|TRBJ2-5
CASSLVGGGETQYF
TGTGCCAGCAGTTTGGTGGGGGGGGGAGAGACCCAGTACTTC
>.|TRBV6-1|.|TRBJ2-7
CASSEAILGRAYEQYF
TGTGCCAGCAGTGAAGCGATCTTAGGACGTGCCTACGAGCAGTACTTC
>.|TRBV6-1|.|TRBJ1-1
CASSLTANTEAFF
TGTGCCAGCAGCCTGACAGCGAACACTGAAGCTTTCTTT
>TRBD2|TRBV30|.|TRBJ2-1
CAWSPLAGGPGSAQFF
TGTGCCTGGAGTCCACTAGCGGGAGGGCCGGGGTCTGCGCAGTTCTTC
>.|TRBV6-5|.|TRBJ1-2
CASSSGGRNYGYTF
TGTGCCAGCAGTTCCGGGGGGCGGAACTATGGCTACACCTTC
>TRBD1|TRBV19|.|TRBJ1-1
CASSKGRGLSAFF
TGTGCCAGTAGTAAGGGGAGGGGGCTGTCAGCTTTCTTT
>TRBD1|TRBV2|.|TRBJ1-2
CASSLGQDYGYTF
TGTGCCAGCAGTCTGGGACAGGATTATGGCTACACCTTC
>TRBD2|TRBV19|.|TRBJ2-2
CASSTLAGANTGELFF
TGTGCCAGTAGTACGCTAGCGGGAGCTAACACCGGGGAGCTGTTTTTT
>.|TRBV9|.|TRBJ2-7
CASSVGSATFEQYF
TGTGCCAGCAGCGTAGGATCCGCGACGTTCGAGCAGTACTTC
>.|TRBV5-1|.|TRBJ1-1
CASSLSRGTIMNTEAFF
TGCGCCAGCAGCTTGTCAAGGGGCACAATCATGAACACTGAAGCTTTCTTT
>.|TRBV18|.|TRBJ2-7
CASSPGGYYEQYF
TGTGCCAGCTCACCTGGGGGCTACTACGAGCAGTACTTC
>TRBD1|TRBV7-9|.|TRBJ1-1
CASSLGPGQPNTEAFF
TGTGCCAGCAGCTTAGGGCCGGGACAGCCGAACACTGAAGCTTTCTTT
>.|TRBV2|once|TRBJ2-7
CASSEPGLNEQYF
TGTGCCAGCAGTGAACCAGGGCTCAACGAGCAGTACTTC
>.|TRBV15|.|TRBJ2-5
CATSRDHPEETQYF
TGTGCCACCAGCAGAGATCACCCGGAGGAGACCCAGTACTTC
>TRBD1|TRBV2|.|TRBJ1-6
CASSEWTGVTSPLHF
TGTGCCAGCAGTGAATGGACAGGGGTTACTTCACCCCTCCACTTT
>.|TRBV5-1|.|TRBJ2-2
CASSIGTSNTGELFF
TGCGCCAGCAGCATAGGGACTTCAAACACCGGGGAGCTGTTTTTT
>.|TRBV29-1|few|TRBJ1-1
CSVVGSWRGSMNTEAFF
TGCAGCGTTGTAGGGAGTTGGAGGGGGAGCATGAACACTGAAGCTTTCTTT
>.|TRBV28|.|TRBJ2-2
CASSPDSFEELFF
TGTGCCAGCAGTCCTGACAGCTTTGAGGAGCTGTTTTTT
>TRBD1|TRBV19|.|TRBJ1-5
CASSRQGYQPQHF
TGTGCCAGTAGTAGACAGGGGTATCAGCCCCAGCATTTT
>.|TRBV5-1|.|TRBJ2-3
CASSLLEGADTQYF
TGCGCCAGCAGCTTGTTAGAGGGCGCAGATACGCAGTATTTT
>.|TRBV5-1|.|TRBJ2-4
CASSKGPKDFTLAKNIQYF
TGCGCCAGCAGCAAGGGTCCTAAGGATTTTACTCTAGCCAAAAACATTCAGTACTTC
>.|TRBV7-2|.|TRBJ1-3
CASSPLGHNSGNTIYF
TGTGCCAGCAGCCCTCTGGGACATAACTCTGGAAACACCATATATTTT
>TRBD1|TRBV20-1|.|TRBJ2-3
CSATDRGQQYF
TGCAGTGCAACAGACAGGGGTCAGCAGTATTTT
>.|TRBV19|.|TRBJ2-3
CASSTRRGGRTDTQYF
TGTGCCAGTAGTACCCGGAGGGGGGGAAGGACAGATACGCAGTATTTT
>TRBD1|TRBV9|.|TRBJ1-5
CASSAEEGQNQPQHF
TGTGCCAGCAGCGCAGAAGAGGGACAGAATCAGCCCCAGCATTTT
>.|TRBV19|few|TRBJ1-6
CASTPRESNSPLHF
TGTGCCAGTACCCCTAGGGAGAGCAATTCACCCCTCCACTTT
>.|TRBV2|.|TRBJ2-5
CASSEDRVRETQYF
TGTGCCAGCAGTGAAGATAGGGTGAGAGAGACCCAGTACTTC
>TRBD2|TRBV18|.|TRBJ2-1
CASSPPTSGGYNEQFF
TGTGCCAGCTCACCACCCACAAGCGGGGGGTACAATGAGCAGTTCTTC
>TRBD1|TRBV6-5|.|TRBJ1-2
CASSRGQGRDYGYTF
TGTGCCAGCAGTAGGGGACAGGGAAGGGACTATGGCTACACCTTC
>.|TRBV6-5|.|TRBJ1-2
CASSQGVSGYTF
TGTGCCAGCAGTCAGGGAGTGAGCGGCTACACCTTC
>TRBD2|TRBV7-9|.|TRBJ2-4
CASSSLTGLVKNIQYF
TGTGCCAGCAGCTCTCTCACGGGACTAGTGAAAAACATTCAGTACTTC
>.|TRBV30|.|TRBJ1-4
CAWRRATTNEKLFF
TGTGCCTGGAGGCGGGCGACAACTAATGAAAAACTGTTTTTT
>.|TRBV9|.|TRBJ2-3
CASSSRTSTDTQYF
TGTGCCAGCAGCTCCCGTACGAGCACAGATACGCAGTATTTT
>.|TRBV2|.|TRBJ1-2
CASWSGLGYGYTF
TGTGCCAGCTGGTCAGGACTCGGCTATGGCTACACCTTC
>TRBD2|TRBV30|.|TRBJ2-6
CAWSVLSGRSPSGANVLTF
TGTGCCTGGAGTGTACTTAGCGGGAGGTCTCCCTCTGGGGCCAACGTCCTGACTTTC
>TRBD2|TRBV19|.|TRBJ2-2
CASSKSGTSVLLTGELFF
TGTGCCAGTAGTAAATCCGGGACTAGCGTCCTGCTTACCGGGGAGCTGTTTTTT
>TRBD1|TRBV7-9|few|TRBJ1-4
CASSRDREKLFF
TGTGCCAGCAGCAGGGACAGAGAAAAACTGTTTTTT
>.|TRBV5-6|.|TRBJ1-2
CASSPSRSYGYTF
TGTGCCAGCAGTCCAAGTCGGAGCTATGGCTACACCTTC
>TRBD1|TRBV5-4|.|TRBJ2-7
CASSWMPGQEMGEQYF
TGTGCCAGCAGCTGGATGCCGGGACAGGAAATGGGCGAGCAGTACTTC
>.|TRBV7-8|.|TRBJ1-3
CASSSALSSGNTIYF
TGTGCCAGCAGCTCCGCTCTAAGCTCTGGAAACACCATATATTTT
>.|TRBV18|.|TRBJ2-7
CASSPVDTHYEQYF
TGTGCCAGCTCACCTGTGGACACCCACTACGAGCAGTACTTC
>.|TRBV6-1|.|TRBJ2-7
CASSEEAGSFYEQYF
TGTGCCAGCAGTGAAGAGGCAGGTTCTTTTTACGAGCAGTACTTC
>.|TRBV6-5|.|TRBJ1-1
CASKRISGQNTEAFF
TGTGCCAGCAAACGAATTTCGGGACAGAACACTGAAGCTTTCTTT
>.|TRBV5-4|.|TRBJ2-3
CASSSPWGAGGTDTQYF
TGTGCCAGCAGCTCCCCGTGGGGGGCGGGGGGCACAGATACGCAGTATTTT
>TRBD1|TRBV27|.|TRBJ1-6
CASSPTGQGNSPLHF
TGTGCCAGCAGTCCAACCGGACAGGGAAATTCACCCCTCCACTTT
>TRBD2|TRBV19|.|TRBJ2-3
CASGTSQTDTQYF
TGTGCCAGCGGGACTAGCCAGACAGATACGCAGTATTTT